This T cell receptor beta chain stems from a study of T cells in localized non-small cell lung cancer. Points from the study as a whole: A single tumor region was sequenced, leaving heterogeneity possible. Within adjacent lung there appeared a median approximately 60 of the top 100 tumor clones. An association was observed between higher blood T cell density and longer overall survival. Among the tissues sampled, uninvolved adjacent lung had the highest T cell clonality, above tumor.

Clones were read by immunoSEQ multiplex PCR, and TCRdb kept only the in-frame ones, dropping some. The sample lists approximately 61,000 clones; 75% to 90% were seen once. On this clone: The antigen remains undetermined.

The sequences come from peripheral blood, collected before any cancer treatment. This clonotype was obtained from a woman aged 35 to 70 with stage I lung adenocarcinoma.

The CDR3 protein is CASSSRTGTSYNEQFF. In nucleotides, the CDR3 is TGTGCCAGCAGTTCCCGGACAGGGACCTCCTACAATGAGCAGTTCTTC. The chain has TRBV27 and TRBJ2-1; TRBD1 agrees at 8 bases. V shed 4 bases, J shed 0 bases, and the junction held 5 bases outside the gene matches. The V gene's germline CDR1 is MNHEY and CDR2 SMNVEV (reference sequence). This CDR3 contains 16 residues.